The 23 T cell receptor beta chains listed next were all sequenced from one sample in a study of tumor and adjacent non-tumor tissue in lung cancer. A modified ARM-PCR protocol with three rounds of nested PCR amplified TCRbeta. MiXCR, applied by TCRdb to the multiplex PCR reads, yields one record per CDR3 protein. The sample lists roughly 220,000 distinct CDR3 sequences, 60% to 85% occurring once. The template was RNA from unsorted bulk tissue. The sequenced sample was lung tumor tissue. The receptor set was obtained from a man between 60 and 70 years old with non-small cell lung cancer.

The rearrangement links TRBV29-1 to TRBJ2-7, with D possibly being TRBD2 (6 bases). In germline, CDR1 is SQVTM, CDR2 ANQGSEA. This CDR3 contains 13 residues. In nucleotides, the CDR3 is TGCGGCGCCCGACTAGTGGGGCCCTACGAGCAGTACTTC. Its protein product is CGARLVGPYEQYF.

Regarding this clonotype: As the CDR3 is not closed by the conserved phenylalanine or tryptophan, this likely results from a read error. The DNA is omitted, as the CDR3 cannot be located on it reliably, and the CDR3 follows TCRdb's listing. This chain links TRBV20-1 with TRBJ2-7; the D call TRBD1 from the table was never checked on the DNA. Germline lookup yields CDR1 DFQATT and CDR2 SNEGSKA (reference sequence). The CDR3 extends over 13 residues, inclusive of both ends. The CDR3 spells CSARDGRGYEQCL.

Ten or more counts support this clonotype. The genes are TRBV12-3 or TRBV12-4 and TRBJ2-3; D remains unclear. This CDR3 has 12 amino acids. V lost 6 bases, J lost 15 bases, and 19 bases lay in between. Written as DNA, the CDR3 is TGTGCCAGCAGCCGCGGTTGGGCTAGGTCCTATTTT. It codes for CASSRGWARSYF.

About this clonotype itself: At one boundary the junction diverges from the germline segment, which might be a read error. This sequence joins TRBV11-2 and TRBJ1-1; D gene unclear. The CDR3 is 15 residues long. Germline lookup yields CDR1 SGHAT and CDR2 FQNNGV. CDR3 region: CASSLVVTTNSEAFF. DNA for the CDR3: TGTGCCAGCAGCTTAGTCGTGACAACGAACAGTGAAGCTTTCTTT.

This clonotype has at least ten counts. The CDR3 region is CASSQEVNTEAFF. Here the CDR3 DNA reads TGCGCCAGCAGCCAAGAGGTGAACACTGAAGCTTTCTTT. The chain links TRBV4-3 to TRBJ1-1; D gene unclear. This CDR3 is built from 13 residues. Trimming shortened V by 0 bases and J by 0 bases, and 2 bases separated the two germline ends. The germline gives CDR1 LGHNA, CDR2 YSLEER.

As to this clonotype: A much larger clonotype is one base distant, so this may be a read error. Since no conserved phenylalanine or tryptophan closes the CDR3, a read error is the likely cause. The CDR3 nucleotides read TGCGCCAGCAGCCAAGATGGGGCTAGCGGGAGCAGGACCGGGGAGCTGTTTTTA. It codes for CASSQDGASGSRTGELFL. This chain joins TRBV4-3 and TRBJ2-2; 10 bases are a match to TRBD2. CDR3 size: 18 residues. V shed 0 bases and J 5 bases; nucleotides not matched to a gene: 9. Germline values: CDR1 LGHNA, CDR2 YSLEER.

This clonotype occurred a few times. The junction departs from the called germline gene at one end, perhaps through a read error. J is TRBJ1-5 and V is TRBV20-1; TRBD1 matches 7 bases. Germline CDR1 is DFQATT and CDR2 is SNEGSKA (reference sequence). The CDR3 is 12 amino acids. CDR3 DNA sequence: TGCAATGCTATACAGGGGAATCAGCCCCAGCATTTT. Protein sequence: CNAIQGNQPQHF.

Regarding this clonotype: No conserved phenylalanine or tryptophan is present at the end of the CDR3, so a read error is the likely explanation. The CDR3 protein is CASTGGGFDEQFY. CDR3 DNA: TGTGCCAGTACAGGGGGAGGATTTGATGAGCAGTTCTAC. The gene calls are TRBV12-3 or TRBV12-4 and TRBJ2-1; 8 nucleotides align to TRBD1. J lost 8 bases, V lost 9 bases, and 9 bases had no gene match. CDR3 size: 13 residues.

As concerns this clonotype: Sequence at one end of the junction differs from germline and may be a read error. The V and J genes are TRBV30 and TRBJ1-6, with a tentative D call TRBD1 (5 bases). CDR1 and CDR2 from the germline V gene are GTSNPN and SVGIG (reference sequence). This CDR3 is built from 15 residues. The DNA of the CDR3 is TGTGCCTTGAGATGGGGCGGAACGAATAATTCATCCCTCCACTTT. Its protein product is CALRWGGTNNSSLHF.

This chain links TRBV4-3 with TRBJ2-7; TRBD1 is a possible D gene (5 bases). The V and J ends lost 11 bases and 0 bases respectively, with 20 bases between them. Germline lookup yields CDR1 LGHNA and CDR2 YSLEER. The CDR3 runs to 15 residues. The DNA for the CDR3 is TGCGCCGGCAACCAAGATTATCAGGGCTCCTACGAGCAGTACTTC. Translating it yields CAGNQDYQGSYEQYF.

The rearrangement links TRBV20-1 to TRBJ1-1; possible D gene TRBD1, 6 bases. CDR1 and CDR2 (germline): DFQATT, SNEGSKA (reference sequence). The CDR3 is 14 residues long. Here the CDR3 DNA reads TGCAGAGCTGCACGGGGGGCGCGCGGCACTGAAGCTTTCTTT. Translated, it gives CRAARGARGTEAFF.

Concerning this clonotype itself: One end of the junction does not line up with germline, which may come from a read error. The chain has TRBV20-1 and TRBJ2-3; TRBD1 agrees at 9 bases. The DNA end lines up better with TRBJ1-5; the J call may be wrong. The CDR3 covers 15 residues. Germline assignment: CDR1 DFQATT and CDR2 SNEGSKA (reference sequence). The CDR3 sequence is CSVRDSGQGLDTQHF. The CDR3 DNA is TGCAGTGTTAGAGATAGCGGACAGGGGTTAGATACGCAGCATTTT.

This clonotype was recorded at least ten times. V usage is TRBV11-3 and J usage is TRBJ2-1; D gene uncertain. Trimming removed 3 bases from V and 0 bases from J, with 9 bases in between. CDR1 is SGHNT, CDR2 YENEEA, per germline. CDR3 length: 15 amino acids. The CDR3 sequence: CASSFTSGSYNEQFF. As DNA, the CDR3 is TGTGCCAGCAGCTTCACCTCGGGCTCCTACAATGAGCAGTTCTTC.

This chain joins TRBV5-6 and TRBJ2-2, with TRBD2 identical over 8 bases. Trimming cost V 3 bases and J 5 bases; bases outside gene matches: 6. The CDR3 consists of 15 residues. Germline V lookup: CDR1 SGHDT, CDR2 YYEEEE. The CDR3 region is CASSSTGGLTGELFF. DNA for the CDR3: TGTGCCAGCAGCTCAACGGGAGGGCTAACCGGGGAGCTGTTTTTT. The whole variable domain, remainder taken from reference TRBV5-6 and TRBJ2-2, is DAGVTQSPTHLIKTRGQQVTLRCSPKSGHDTVSWYQQALGQGPQFIFQYYEEEERQRGNFPDRFSGHQFPNYSSELNVNALLLGDSALYLCASSSTGGLTGELFFGEGSRLTVL.

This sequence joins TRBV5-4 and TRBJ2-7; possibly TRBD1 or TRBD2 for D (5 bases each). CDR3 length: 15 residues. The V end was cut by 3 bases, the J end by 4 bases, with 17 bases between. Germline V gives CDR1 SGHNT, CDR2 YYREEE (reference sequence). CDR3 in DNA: TGTGCCAGCAGCTCGAGGTCAGGGAGAGGATACGAGCAGTACTTC. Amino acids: CASSSRSGRGYEQYF.

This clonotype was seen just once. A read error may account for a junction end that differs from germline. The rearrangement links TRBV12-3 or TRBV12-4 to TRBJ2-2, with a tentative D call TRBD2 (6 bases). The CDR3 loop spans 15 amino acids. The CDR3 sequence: CASSPPTADIGGLFF. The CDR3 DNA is TGTGCCAGCAGTCCCCCCACTGCGGACATCGGGGGGCTGTTTTTT.

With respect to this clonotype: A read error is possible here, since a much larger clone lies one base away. The CDR3, as DNA: TGCACCAGCAGCCAAGGGACTCTCCCCTCTATTACGTCTGGCTACACCTTC. Encoded protein: CTSSQGTLPSITSGYTF. The chain links TRBV4-1 to TRBJ1-2, with D possibly being TRBD1 (5 bases). This CDR3 spans 17 amino acids. The V gene's germline CDR1 is MGHRA and CDR2 YSYEKL.

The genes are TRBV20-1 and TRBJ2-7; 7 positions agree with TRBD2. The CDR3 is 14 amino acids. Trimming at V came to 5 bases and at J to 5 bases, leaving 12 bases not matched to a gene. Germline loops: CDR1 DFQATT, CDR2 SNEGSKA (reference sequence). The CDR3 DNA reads TGCAGTGCTGAACGGCCGGGAGGTGACAACGAGCAGTACTTC. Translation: CSAERPGGDNEQYF.

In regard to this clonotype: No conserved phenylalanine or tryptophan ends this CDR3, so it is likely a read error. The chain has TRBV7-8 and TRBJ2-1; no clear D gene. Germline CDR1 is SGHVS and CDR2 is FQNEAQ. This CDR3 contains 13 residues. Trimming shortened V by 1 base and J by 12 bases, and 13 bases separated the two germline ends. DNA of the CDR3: TGTGCCAGCAGCTTAGAGGCAGCCCGGGTGCAGTTCTTA. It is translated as CASSLEAARVQFL.

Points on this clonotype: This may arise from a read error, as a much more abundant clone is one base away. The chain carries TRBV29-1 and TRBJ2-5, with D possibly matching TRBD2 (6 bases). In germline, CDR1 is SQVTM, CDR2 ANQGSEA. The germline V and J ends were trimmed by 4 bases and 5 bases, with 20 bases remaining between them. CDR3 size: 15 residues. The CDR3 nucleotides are TGCAGCGTTGCAGATCGGACCCATGGGGGGGAGACCCAGTACTTC. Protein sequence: CSVADRTHGGETQYF. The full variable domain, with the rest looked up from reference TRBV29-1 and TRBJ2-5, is SAVISQKPSRDICQRGTSLTIQCQVDSQVTMMFWYRQQPGQSLTLIATANQGSEATYESGFVIDKFPISRPNLTFSTLTVSNMSPEDSSIYLCSVADRTHGGETQYFGPGTRLLVL.

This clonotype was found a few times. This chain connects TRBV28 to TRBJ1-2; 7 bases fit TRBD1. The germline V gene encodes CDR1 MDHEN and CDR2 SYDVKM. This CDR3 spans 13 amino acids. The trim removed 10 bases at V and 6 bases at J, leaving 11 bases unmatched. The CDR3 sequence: CATLRYRGNGYTF. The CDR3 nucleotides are TGTGCCACCCTCCGGTACAGGGGAAATGGCTACACCTTC.

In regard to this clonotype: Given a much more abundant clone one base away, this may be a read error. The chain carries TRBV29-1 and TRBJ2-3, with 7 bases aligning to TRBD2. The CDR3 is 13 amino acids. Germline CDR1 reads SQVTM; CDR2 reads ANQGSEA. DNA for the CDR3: TGCAGCCTACAGGTGACTAGCACATATACGCAGTATTTT. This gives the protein CSLQVTSTYTQYF.

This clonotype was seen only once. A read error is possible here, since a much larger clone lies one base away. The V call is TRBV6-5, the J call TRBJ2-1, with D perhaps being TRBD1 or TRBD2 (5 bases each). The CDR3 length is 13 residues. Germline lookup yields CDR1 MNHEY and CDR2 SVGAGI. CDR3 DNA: TGTGCCAGCACCCATTCCGGGGTGGGGGAGCAGTTATTC. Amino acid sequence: CASTHSGVGEQLF.